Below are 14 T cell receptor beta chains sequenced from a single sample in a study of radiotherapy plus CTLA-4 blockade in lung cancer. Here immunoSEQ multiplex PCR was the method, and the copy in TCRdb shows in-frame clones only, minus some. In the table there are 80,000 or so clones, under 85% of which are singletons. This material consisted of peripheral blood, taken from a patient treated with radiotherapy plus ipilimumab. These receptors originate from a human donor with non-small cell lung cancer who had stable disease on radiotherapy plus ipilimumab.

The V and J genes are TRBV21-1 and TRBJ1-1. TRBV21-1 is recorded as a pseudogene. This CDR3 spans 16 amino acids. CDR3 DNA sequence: TGTGCCAGCAGCAAGATGTGTTTAATTGGGGACACTGAAGCTTTCTTT. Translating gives CASSKMCLIGDTEAFF.

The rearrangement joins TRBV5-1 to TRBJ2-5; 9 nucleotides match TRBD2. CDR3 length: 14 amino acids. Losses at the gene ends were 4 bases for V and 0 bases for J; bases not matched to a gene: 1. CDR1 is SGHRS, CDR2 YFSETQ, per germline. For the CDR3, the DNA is TGCGCCAGCAGCCAGCGGGGGGACCAAGAGACCCAGTACTTC. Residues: CASSQRGDQETQYF. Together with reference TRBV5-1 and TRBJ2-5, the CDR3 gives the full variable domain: KAGVTQTPRYLIKTRGQQVTLSCSPISGHRSVSWYQQTPGQGLQFLFEYFSETQRNKGNFPGRFSGRQFSNSRSEMNVSTLELGDSALYLCASSQRGDQETQYFGPGTRLLVL.

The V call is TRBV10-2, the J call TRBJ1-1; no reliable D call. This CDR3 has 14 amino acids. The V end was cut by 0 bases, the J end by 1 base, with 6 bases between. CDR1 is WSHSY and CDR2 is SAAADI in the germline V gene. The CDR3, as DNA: TGCGCCAGCAGTGAGTCGACGAGGAACACTGAAGCTTTCTTT. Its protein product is CASSESTRNTEAFF.

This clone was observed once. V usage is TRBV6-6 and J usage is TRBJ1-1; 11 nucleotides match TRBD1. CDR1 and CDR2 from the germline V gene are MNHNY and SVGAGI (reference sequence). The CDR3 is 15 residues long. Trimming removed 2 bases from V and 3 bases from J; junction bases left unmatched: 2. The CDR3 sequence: CASSYGQGADTEAFF. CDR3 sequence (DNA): TGTGCCAGCAGTTACGGACAGGGGGCGGACACTGAAGCTTTCTTT.

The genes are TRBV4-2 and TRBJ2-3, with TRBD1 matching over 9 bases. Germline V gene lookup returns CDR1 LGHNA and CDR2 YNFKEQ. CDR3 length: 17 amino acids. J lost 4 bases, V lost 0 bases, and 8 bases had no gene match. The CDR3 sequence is CASSQDGGGQGSDTQYF. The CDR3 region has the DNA TGTGCCAGCAGCCAAGATGGTGGGGGACAGGGATCAGATACGCAGTATTTT.

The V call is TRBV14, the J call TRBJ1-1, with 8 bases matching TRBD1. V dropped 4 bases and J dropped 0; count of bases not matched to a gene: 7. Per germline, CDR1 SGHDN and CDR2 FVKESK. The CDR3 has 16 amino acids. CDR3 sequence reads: CASSPLGRGLNTEAFF. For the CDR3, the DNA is TGTGCCAGCAGCCCCCTTGGCAGGGGGCTGAACACTGAAGCTTTCTTT. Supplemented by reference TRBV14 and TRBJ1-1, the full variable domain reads EAGVTQFPSHSVIEKGQTVTLRCDPISGHDNLYWYRRVMGKEIKFLLHFVKESKQDESGMPNNRFLAERTGGTYSTLKVQPAELEDSGVYFCASSPLGRGLNTEAFFGQGTRLTVV.

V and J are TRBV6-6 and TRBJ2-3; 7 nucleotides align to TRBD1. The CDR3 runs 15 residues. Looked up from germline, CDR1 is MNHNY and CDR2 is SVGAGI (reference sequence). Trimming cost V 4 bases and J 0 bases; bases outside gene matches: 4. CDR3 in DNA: TGTGCCAGCAGTTGGGGACAGACAAGCACAGATACGCAGTATTTT. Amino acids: CASSWGQTSTDTQYF.

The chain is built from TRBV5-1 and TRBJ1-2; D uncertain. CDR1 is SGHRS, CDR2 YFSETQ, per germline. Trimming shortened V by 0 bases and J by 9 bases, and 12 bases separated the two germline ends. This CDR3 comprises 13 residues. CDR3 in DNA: TGCGCCAGCAGCTTGGGTCCCACACAGAGCTACACCTTC. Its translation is CASSLGPTQSYTF.

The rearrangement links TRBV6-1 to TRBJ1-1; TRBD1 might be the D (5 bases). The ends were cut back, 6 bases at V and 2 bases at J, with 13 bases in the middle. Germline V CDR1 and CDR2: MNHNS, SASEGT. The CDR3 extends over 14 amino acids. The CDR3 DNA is TGTGCCAGCAGAGAGACAGCAAGCAACACTGAAGCTTTCTTT. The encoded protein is CASRETASNTEAFF.

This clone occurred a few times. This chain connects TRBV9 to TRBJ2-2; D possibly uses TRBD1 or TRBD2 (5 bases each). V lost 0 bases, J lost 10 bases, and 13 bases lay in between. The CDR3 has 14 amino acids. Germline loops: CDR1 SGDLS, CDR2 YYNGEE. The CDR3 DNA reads TGTGCCAGCAGCGTAGGGGGGTTGGGCGCGGAGCTGTTTTTT. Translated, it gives CASSVGGLGAELFF.

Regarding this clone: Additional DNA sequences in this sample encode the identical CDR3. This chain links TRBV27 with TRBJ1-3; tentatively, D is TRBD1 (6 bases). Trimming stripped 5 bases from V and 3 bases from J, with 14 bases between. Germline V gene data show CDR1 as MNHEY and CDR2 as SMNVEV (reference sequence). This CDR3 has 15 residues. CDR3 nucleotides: TGTGCCAGCAGTGCCCTGACAGGAGGTGGAAACACCATATATTTT. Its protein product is CASSALTGGGNTIYF.

CDR3 in amino acids: CASSLSGLTEAFF. The CDR3 nucleotides read TGTGCCAGCAGTTTATCTGGGTTAACTGAAGCTTTCTTT. The V gene is TRBV27, the J gene TRBJ1-1; D call uncertain. This CDR3 has 13 amino acids. Trimming left V 0 bases short and J 5 bases short, with 7 bases between. Germline V lookup: CDR1 MNHEY, CDR2 SMNVEV (reference sequence).

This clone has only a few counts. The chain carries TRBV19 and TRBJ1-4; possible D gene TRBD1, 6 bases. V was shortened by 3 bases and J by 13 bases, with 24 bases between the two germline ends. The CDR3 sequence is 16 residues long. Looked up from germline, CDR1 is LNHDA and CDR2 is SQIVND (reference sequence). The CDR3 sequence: CASSMVGGQLGNGLFF. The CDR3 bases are TGTGCCAGTAGTATGGTAGGAGGACAGCTGGGGAACGGACTGTTTTTT.

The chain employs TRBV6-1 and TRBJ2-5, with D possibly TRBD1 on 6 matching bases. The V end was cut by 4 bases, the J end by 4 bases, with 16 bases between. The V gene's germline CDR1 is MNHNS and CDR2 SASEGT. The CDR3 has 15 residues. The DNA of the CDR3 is TGTGCCAGCAGTGGTTTAGGGGGTCTGGTAGAGACCCAGTACTTC. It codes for CASSGLGGLVETQYF.